These T cell receptor beta chains were read from a single sample in a study of radiotherapy plus CTLA-4 blockade in lung cancer. Method: immunoSEQ multiplex PCR; TCRdb's copy keeps in-frame clones and lacks some. The sample lists about 50,000 clones; around 83% were seen once. The sequences come from peripheral blood, collected from a patient treated with radiotherapy plus ipilimumab. The source is a human donor with non-small cell lung cancer whose response to radiotherapy plus ipilimumab could not be evaluated. Each CDR3 is given with its conserved first and last residue. D genes are given only for firm matches. The size entry is marked missing in some rows and otherwise reads once, few, many or a size class.

V	J	size	D	DNA	CDR3
TRBV28	TRBJ1-2	NA	TRBD1	TGTGCCAGCAGTATCGGACAGGCCTATGGCTACACCTTC	CASSIGQAYGYTF
TRBV25-1	TRBJ2-7	NA	TRBD1	TGTGCCAGCACTCCGGGACAGGGAGCCTACGAGCAGTACTTC	CASTPGQGAYEQYF
TRBV7-8	TRBJ1-1	NA	NA	TGTGCCAGCAGCTTAGTCCAGGGAAACACTGAAGCTTTCTTT	CASSLVQGNTEAFF
TRBV5-5	TRBJ2-7	NA	TRBD2	TGTGCCAGCAGCCGGGGGACTAGCGGGCCCTCCTACGAGCAGTACTTC	CASSRGTSGPSYEQYF
TRBV4-2	TRBJ2-2	NA	TRBD1	TGTGCCAGCAGCTTACCGACAGGGGGCCCGGAGATGGCCGCCGGGGAGCTGTTTTTT	CASSLPTGGPEMAAGELFF
TRBV4-3	TRBJ2-7	NA	NA	TGCGCCAGCAGCCAGCAATTGAGCTCCTACGAGCAGTACTTC	CASSQQLSSYEQYF
TRBV2	TRBJ2-3	NA	TRBD2	TGTGCCAGCAGTGTAAGAAGAAGTCTAGCGGGAGGACCTAGCACAGATACGCAGTATTTT	CASSVRRSLAGGPSTDTQYF
TRBV6-1	TRBJ1-2	few	TRBD1	TGTGCCAGCAGTGAAATTCCGGGACAGGGGAACTATGGCTACACCTTC	CASSEIPGQGNYGYTF
TRBV11-2	TRBJ2-7	once	NA	TGTGCCAGCAGCCTTATCCCGGGACACTACGAGCAGTACTTC	CASSLIPGHYEQYF
TRBV28	TRBJ1-2	NA	NA	TGTGCCAGCAGTTTGTCCGCAGGGAATGGCTACACCTTC	CASSLSAGNGYTF
TRBV5-1	TRBJ2-7	NA	TRBD1	TGCGCCAGCAGCTTGGGGGACAGGGGGATCGAGCAGTACTTC	CASSLGDRGIEQYF
TRBV4-2	TRBJ1-4	NA	NA	TGTGCCAGCAGCCAAGATGCGGGGGGCAGGAGTGAAAAACTGTTTTTT	CASSQDAGGRSEKLFF
TRBV28	TRBJ2-7	NA	TRBD2	TGTGCCAGCAGTTTAAGGCGGGAGGTAGGGTCCTACGAGCAGTACTTC	CASSLRREVGSYEQYF
TRBV28	TRBJ1-6	NA	TRBD1	TGTGCCAGCATCCGGGACAGGGTTAGTTCACCCCTCCACTTT	CASIRDRVSSPLHF
TRBV9	TRBJ2-1	once	NA	TGTGCCAGCAGCCGGCTAGCCTCCTCCTACAATGAGCAGTTCTTC	CASSRLASSYNEQFF
TRBV9	TRBJ1-2	once	NA	TGTGCCAGCAGCGCCCGGCAACAGGGAATGAGCTATGGCTACACCTTC	CASSARQQGMSYGYTF
TRBV29-1	TRBJ2-6	NA	TRBD2	TGCAGCGTTGAAACTCGGGGGACTAGCGGGAGGGCCTCTGGGGCCAACGTCCTGACTTTC	CSVETRGTSGRASGANVLTF
TRBV5-1	TRBJ2-7	few	NA	TGCGCCAGCAGCTCCCACAGGTCGACCGAGCAGTACTTC	CASSSHRSTEQYF
TRBV6-5	TRBJ2-5	once	TRBD1	TGTGCCAGCAGGATCCGACAGGGCAGGGAGACCCAGTACTTC	CASRIRQGRETQYF
TRBV4-3	TRBJ2-3	NA	NA	TGCGCCAGCAGCCAAGGAGCACAGGCCCTGGATACGCAGTATTTT	CASSQGAQALDTQYF
TRBV15	TRBJ2-3	NA	NA	TGTGCCACCAGCGCTGTTCAGGGTTTGGCAGATACGCAGTATTTT	CATSAVQGLADTQYF
TRBV23-1	TRBJ1-1	NA	TRBD1	TGCGCCAGCAGTCATAGGGACAGCTGGAACACTGAAGCTTTCTTT	CASSHRDSWNTEAFF
TRBV29-1	TRBJ2-6	NA	NA	TGCAGCGTCCTCTCTGGGGCCAACGTCCTGACTTTC	CSVLSGANVLTF
TRBV28	TRBJ2-7	once	NA	TGTGCCAGCACTAAAGTTTTCTCAAAAACCTACGAGCAGTACTTC	CASTKVFSKTYEQYF
TRBV2	TRBJ1-4	NA	NA	TGTGCCAGCAGTGAGACGGTCCTCTCGGGGGGAAAACTGTTTTTT	CASSETVLSGGKLFF
TRBV6-5	TRBJ2-1	NA	NA	TGTGCCAGCAGTTCGCCTTCAAGCGGACTAAGGAATGAGCAGTTCTTC	CASSSPSSGLRNEQFF
TRBV30	TRBJ2-3	NA	NA	TGTGCCTGGAGGAGGGCCGCGGATACGCAGTATTTT	CAWRRAADTQYF
TRBV25-1	TRBJ2-3	NA	NA	TGTGCCAGCAGGGGGACTAGCACAGATACGCAGTATTTT	CASRGTSTDTQYF
TRBV7-3	TRBJ2-5	once	NA	TGTGCCAGCAGCCCCTCTTATGCTAGCGCCCAAGAGACCCAGTACTTC	CASSPSYASAQETQYF
TRBV4-2	TRBJ2-7	NA	TRBD2	TGTGCCAGCAGCCAAGATCAGAATAGCGGGGTCTCCTACGAGCAGTACTTC	CASSQDQNSGVSYEQYF
TRBV9	TRBJ2-1	NA	NA	TGTGCCAGCAGCGTATTGTCAGGAACCTCCTACAATGAGCAGTTCTTC	CASSVLSGTSYNEQFF
TRBV4-1	TRBJ2-1	NA	TRBD2	TGCGCCAGCAGCCAAGTCGCGGTTCTGCGGGAGGGCCGTGAGCAGTTCTTC	CASSQVAVLREGREQFF
TRBV6-1	TRBJ2-6	NA	NA	TGTGCCAGCAGGGCACAGGCCTCTGGGGCCAACGTCCTGACTTTC	CASRAQASGANVLTF
TRBV6-5	TRBJ2-3	NA	NA	TGTGCCAGCGGCCCGACAGATAGCACAGATACGCAGTATTTT	CASGPTDSTDTQYF
TRBV4-3	TRBJ1-5	NA	NA	TGCGCCAGCAGCCAAGATCGAGCTAGCAATCAGCCCCAGCATTTT	CASSQDRASNQPQHF
TRBV7-8	TRBJ1-1	NA	NA	TGTGCCAGCAGCCTGGGACATGTGAACACTGAAGCTTTCTTT	CASSLGHVNTEAFF
TRBV11-2	TRBJ2-7	once	NA	TGTGCCAGCAGCTTAACTCCCCTGAGCTCCTACGAGCAGTACTTC	CASSLTPLSSYEQYF
TRBV11-2	TRBJ2-7	NA	TRBD2	TGTGCCAGCAGTCATCTAGCGGGGGACTACGAGCAGTACTTC	CASSHLAGDYEQYF
TRBV9	TRBJ2-5	NA	TRBD1	TGTGCCAGCAGCGTAGCCACTCCGACAGGGAAGGAGACCCAGTACTTC	CASSVATPTGKETQYF
TRBV28	TRBJ1-1	NA	TRBD1	TGTGCCATACAGGGGGGGTACACTGAAGCTTTCTTT	CAIQGGYTEAFF
TRBV29-1	TRBJ2-5	NA	TRBD1	TGCAGCGTCCAAACAGGGGGCGCCCAGTACTTC	CSVQTGGAQYF
TRBV18	TRBJ1-6	NA	NA	TGTGCCAGCTCACCACAGAGGATTCTTGCTGATTCACCCCTCCACTTT	CASSPQRILADSPLHF
TRBV7-9	TRBJ1-1	once	NA	TGTGCCAGCAGCTTATCGGGTAACACTGAAGCTTTCTTT	CASSLSGNTEAFF
TRBV18	TRBJ2-3	NA	TRBD2	TGTGCCAGCTCACCGGGGAGGGGTAACGCAGATACGCAGTATTTT	CASSPGRGNADTQYF
TRBV29-1	TRBJ1-1	NA	NA	TGCAGCGTTGCCAGGGGCACTGAAGCTTTCTTT	CSVARGTEAFF